This TCR beta chain was captured in a study of T cell changes during pregnancy in multiple sclerosis. The CDR3 loop spans 14 amino acids. The V segment lost 2 bases and the J segment 7 bases; nucleotides outside the gene matches: 2. CDR1 MNHNS and CDR2 SASEGT come from the germline V gene. Clones were read by immunoSEQ multiplex PCR, and TCRdb kept only the in-frame ones, dropping some. The sample has about 77,000 clones, around 89% seen once; the top ten hold 1.5% to 2%. The sequences come from peripheral blood, collected before pregnancy. The chain is built from TRBV6-1 and TRBJ1-4; TRBD1 aligns across 9 bases. The source is a female donor with multiple sclerosis, enrolled in a pregnancy study. CDR3 region: CASSETGQGEKLFF. The CDR3 DNA reads as TGTGCCAGCAGTGAAACGGGACAGGGTGAAAAACTGTTTTTT.